The source of this T cell receptor beta chain is a study of early T cells in non-severe SARS-CoV-2 infection. Overall study: Alpha and beta chains were unpaired, from unsorted whole-blood bulk RNA.

Individual cDNA molecules each received unique molecular identifiers attached to them. MiXCR was run by TCRdb on the 5' RACE reads, yielding one entry per CDR3 protein. The sample lists roughly 40,000 distinct CDR3 sequences; approximately 6% were seen once. The sample holds many counts of this clonotype. From germline, CDR1 is DFQATT and CDR2 SNEGSKA (reference sequence). The CDR3 totals 14 residues. Trimming cost V 1 base and J 2 bases, with 12 bases left between them. This sequence originates from an adult who was a healthcare worker with PCR-confirmed SARS-CoV-2 infection or an uninfected control (not recorded which). Sequenced sample: whole blood. This chain joins TRBV20-1 and TRBJ2-7; possibly TRBD1 for D (6 bases). CDR3 sequence (DNA): TGCAGTGCTAGAGCCCGGACAGCGCCCTACGAGCAGTACTTC. This gives the protein CSARARTAPYEQYF.